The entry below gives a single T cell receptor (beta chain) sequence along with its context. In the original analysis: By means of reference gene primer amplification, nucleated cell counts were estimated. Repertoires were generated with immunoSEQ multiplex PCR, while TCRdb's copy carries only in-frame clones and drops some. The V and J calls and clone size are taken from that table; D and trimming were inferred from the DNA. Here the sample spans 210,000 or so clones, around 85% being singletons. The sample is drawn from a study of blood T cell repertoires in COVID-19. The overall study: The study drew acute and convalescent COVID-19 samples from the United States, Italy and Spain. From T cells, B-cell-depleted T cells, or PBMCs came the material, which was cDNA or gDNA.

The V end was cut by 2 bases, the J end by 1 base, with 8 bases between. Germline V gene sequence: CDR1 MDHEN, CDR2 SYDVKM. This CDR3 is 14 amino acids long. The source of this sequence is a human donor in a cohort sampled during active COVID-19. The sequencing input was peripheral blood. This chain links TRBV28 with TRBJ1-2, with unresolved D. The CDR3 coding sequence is TGTGCCAGCAGTTTAGGGCAATATAACTATGGCTACACCTTC. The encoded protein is CASSLGQYNYGYTF.